These 32 T cell receptor beta chains came from one sample sequenced in a study of blood T cell repertoires in COVID-19. Generated by immunoSEQ multiplex PCR, the TCRdb table keeps only in-frame clones and is missing some. Of 200,000 to 250,000 clones in the sample, around 89% were seen once. The sample consisted of peripheral blood. Source of these receptors: a woman aged 40 to 50 with acute or convalescent COVID-19.

The V call is TRBV12-5, the J call TRBJ1-1; the match to TRBD1 covers 7 bases. Trimming at V came to 0 bases and at J to 5 bases, leaving 12 bases not matched to a gene. The CDR3 runs to 17 residues. Germline V gene lookup returns CDR1 LGHNT and CDR2 FRNRAP. CDR3 sequence reads: CASGLVLRQGFETEAFF. CDR3 in DNA: TGTGCTAGTGGTTTGGTACTGAGACAGGGCTTTGAGACTGAAGCTTTCTTT. Filled out from reference TRBV12-5 and TRBJ1-1, the complete variable domain reads DARVTQTPRHKVTEMGQEVTMRCQPILGHNTVFWYRQTMMQGLELLAYFRNRAPLDDSGMPKDRFSAEMPDATLATLKIQPSEPRDSAVYFCASGLVLRQGFETEAFFGQGTRLTVV.

The rearrangement links TRBV18 to TRBJ2-3; 13 bases map to TRBD2. This CDR3 region has 18 residues. Germline trimming cut 6 bases from V and 1 base from J; bases unmatched to any gene: 10. CDR1 KGHSH and CDR2 LQKENI come from the germline V gene. The CDR3 nucleotides are TGTGCCAGCTCGCCGGGACTAGCGGGGCTCGGGGGCACAGATACGCAGTATTTT. Protein sequence: CASSPGLAGLGGTDTQYF.

The chain employs TRBV2 and TRBJ2-5; the D gene is possibly TRBD2 (6 bases). CDR3 length: 13 residues. Germline CDR1 reads SNHLY; CDR2 reads FYNNEI. Trimming cost V 6 bases and J 4 bases, with 12 bases left between them. The CDR3 DNA reads as TGTGCCAGCAGCGGGACTCCCCCAGAGACCCAGTACTTC. Translating gives CASSGTPPETQYF.

The rearrangement links TRBV19 to TRBJ2-6; 7 nucleotides line up with TRBD1. The germline V gene has CDR1 LNHDA and CDR2 SQIVND (reference sequence). V lost 4 bases, J lost 0 bases, and 12 bases stayed unmatched. The CDR3 runs 19 residues. The CDR3 protein is CASSNAPGQFNSGANVLTF. The CDR3 DNA reads as TGTGCCAGTAGTAACGCCCCGGGACAGTTTAACTCTGGGGCCAACGTCCTGACTTTC.

CDR3 in amino acids: CASSPLGTGELSYNSPLHF. The CDR3 bases are TGTGCCAGCAGCCCACTGGGGACAGGGGAGCTCTCCTATAATTCACCCCTCCACTTT. The rearrangement uses TRBV7-6 and TRBJ1-6; TRBD1 matches at 10 bases. The CDR3 has 19 amino acids. The V gene's germline CDR1 is SGHVS and CDR2 FNYEAQ. V lost 5 bases to trimming and J lost 0 bases; unmatched junction nucleotides: 10.

This clone was observed a single time. This chain uses TRBV9 with TRBJ1-3; D is ambiguous. The CDR3 extends over 16 amino acids. Trimming pared 3 bases from V and 0 bases from J, leaving 13 bases between. From germline, CDR1 is SGDLS and CDR2 YYNGEE. This CDR3 is CASSEGPRGSGNTIYF. The DNA for the CDR3 is TGTGCCAGCAGCGAGGGCCCTCGGGGCTCTGGAAACACCATATATTTT. Full variable domain (missing parts from reference TRBV9 and TRBJ1-3): DSGVTQTPKHLITATGQRVTLRCSPRSGDLSVYWYQQSLDQGLQFLIQYYNGEERAKGNILERFSAQQFPDLHSELNLSSLELGDSALYFCASSEGPRGSGNTIYFGEGSWLTVV.

V usage is TRBV7-8 and J usage is TRBJ1-6; D is unclear. V lost 1 base, J lost 7 bases, and 5 bases lay in between. Germline-derived CDR1 and CDR2 are SGHVS and FQNEAQ. This CDR3 comprises 13 residues. CDR3 in DNA: TGTGCCAGCAGCTTAGGCCGGAATTCACCCCTCCACTTT. Translating it yields CASSLGRNSPLHF.

This clone was found once. This chain links TRBV6-1 with TRBJ1-2; D is unclear. The V end was cut by 3 bases, the J end by 4 bases, with 12 bases between. The CDR3 length is 14 residues. The V gene's germline CDR1 is MNHNS and CDR2 SASEGT. The CDR3 loop is CASSDGLGSYGYTF. CDR3 coding DNA: TGTGCCAGCAGTGATGGACTCGGCTCCTATGGCTACACCTTC.

The V gene is TRBV10-3, the J gene TRBJ2-1, with a tentative D call TRBD1 (6 bases). The germline V gene encodes CDR1 ENHRY and CDR2 SYGVKD. The CDR3 consists of 15 residues. Trimming removed 6 bases from V and 6 bases from J, with 18 bases in between. This CDR3 reads CAISPRSGEFNEQFF. DNA for the CDR3: TGTGCCATCAGCCCCCGGTCAGGGGAGTTCAATGAGCAGTTCTTC.

V usage is TRBV30 and J usage is TRBJ2-3, with D possibly TRBD2 on 5 matching bases. Germline V gives CDR1 GTSNPN, CDR2 SVGIG (reference sequence). The germline V and J ends were trimmed by 0 bases and 2 bases, with 18 bases remaining between them. The CDR3 covers 17 residues. The CDR3 region is CAWSVPRRLDFTDTQYF. CDR3 DNA: TGTGCCTGGAGTGTACCGCGTCGGTTGGACTTCACAGATACGCAGTATTTT.

The J gene is TRBJ1-1, the V gene TRBV29-1; D gene ambiguous. This CDR3 is built from 13 residues. From germline, CDR1 is SQVTM and CDR2 ANQGSEA. V was cut by 2 bases and J by 3 bases, with 10 bases left in between. The CDR3: CSVERQDYTEAFF. The CDR3 DNA reads TGCAGCGTTGAACGGCAGGATTACACTGAAGCTTTCTTT.

The chain joins TRBV6-6 to TRBJ1-2; no definite D call. The V end was cut by 6 bases, the J end by 6 bases, with 17 bases between. The CDR3 runs to 14 residues. From germline, CDR1 is MNHNY and CDR2 SVGAGI (reference sequence). CDR3 amino acids: CASSLTGASDGYTF. Written as DNA, the CDR3 is TGTGCCAGCAGCCTTACTGGTGCTTCGGATGGCTACACCTTC.

The V call is TRBV5-1, the J call TRBJ2-2; 8 nucleotides agree with TRBD1. The CDR3 is 16 residues long. J lost 5 bases, V lost 3 bases, and 9 bases had no gene match. Germline lookup yields CDR1 SGHRS and CDR2 YFSETQ. The CDR3 bases are TGCGCCAGCAGCTGGCCGGGACAGGATTATACCGGGGAGCTGTTTTTT. Translating it yields CASSWPGQDYTGELFF.

V usage is TRBV6-5 and J usage is TRBJ1-1, with D possibly matching TRBD1 (6 bases). Trimming took 2 bases from V and 11 from J, leaving 18 bases between them. Germline CDR1 is MNHEY and CDR2 is SVGAGI. CDR3 length: 14 residues. DNA for the CDR3: TGTGCCAGCAGTTACCTCCCAGGGGCCACATGGGCTTTCTTT. Translating it yields CASSYLPGATWAFF.

J is TRBJ2-6 and V is TRBV6-1, with D unclear. V lost 4 bases and J 0 bases, leaving 10 bases between the germline ends. Germline V CDR1 and CDR2: MNHNS, SASEGT. The CDR3 is made up of 16 amino acids. This CDR3 is CASSAGTLSGANVLTF. The CDR3 nucleotides are TGTGCCAGCAGTGCCGGTACCCTCTCTGGGGCCAACGTCCTGACTTTC.

V and J are TRBV15 and TRBJ2-7; D perhaps matches TRBD2 (6 bases). V dropped 5 bases and J dropped 3 bases, with 11 bases sitting between them. Germline V gene lookup returns CDR1 LNHNV and CDR2 YYDKDF (reference sequence). The CDR3 is 13 amino acids. CDR3 coding DNA: TGTGCCACCAGCGCCGAGGGACTCTACGAGCAGTACGTC. The encoded protein is CATSAEGLYEQYV.

On this clone itself: This sample includes further DNA sequences coding for the same CDR3. The chain has TRBV20-1 and TRBJ1-2; 8 bases map to TRBD1. The CDR3 covers 11 residues. Trimming took 3 bases from V and 8 from J; bases not matched to a gene: 2. The germline gives CDR1 DFQATT, CDR2 SNEGSKA (reference sequence). The CDR3 bases are TGCAGTGCTAGTCCAGGGGGCGGCTACACCTTC. Its translation: CSASPGGGYTF.

J is TRBJ2-1 and V is TRBV15; TRBD2 agrees at 7 bases. From germline, CDR1 is LNHNV and CDR2 YYDKDF (reference sequence). Trimming took 0 bases from V and 2 from J; bases not matched to a gene: 7. The length of the CDR3 is 17 residues. CDR3 residues: CATSRDRVGGTYNEQFF. The CDR3 region has the DNA TGTGCCACCAGCAGAGATCGAGTCGGGGGGACCTACAATGAGCAGTTCTTC.

The chain combines TRBV28 with TRBJ1-1; the match to TRBD1 covers 7 bases. Trimming removed 5 bases from V and 0 bases from J; junction bases left unmatched: 3. The length of the CDR3 is 14 residues. Germline CDR1 and CDR2: MDHEN and SYDVKM. The CDR3 here is CASSEGQLNTEAFF. The CDR3 bases are TGTGCCAGCAGTGAGGGACAGCTGAACACTGAAGCTTTCTTT.

This sequence joins TRBV2 and TRBJ1-6, with TRBD1 identical over 8 bases. Germline CDR1 is SNHLY and CDR2 is FYNNEI. The CDR3 loop spans 13 amino acids. Germline trimming cut 7 bases from V and 7 bases from J; bases unmatched to any gene: 3. The CDR3 region is CASMTGVNSPLHF. The CDR3 DNA sequence: TGTGCCAGCATGACAGGGGTAAATTCACCCCTCCACTTT.

V and J are TRBV18 and TRBJ1-1, with D hard to call. CDR1 KGHSH and CDR2 LQKENI come from the germline V gene. The CDR3 loop spans 18 amino acids. Trimming removed 3 bases at V and 4 bases at J, with 24 bases between. The CDR3 here is CASSPLFGLGGRATEAFF. The CDR3 DNA reads as TGTGCCAGCTCACCCCTGTTTGGTTTAGGAGGGAGGGCCACTGAAGCTTTCTTT.

The chain couples TRBV9 to TRBJ1-5; TRBD1 is a possible D gene (5 bases). V was cut by 0 bases and J by 0 bases, with 10 bases left in between. The germline gives CDR1 SGDLS, CDR2 YYNGEE. This CDR3 spans 16 amino acids. The CDR3 here is CASSVVRANSNQPQHF. The CDR3 bases are TGTGCCAGCAGCGTAGTCAGGGCCAATAGCAATCAGCCCCAGCATTTT. Full variable domain (outside the CDR3, taken from reference TRBV9 and TRBJ1-5): DSGVTQTPKHLITATGQRVTLRCSPRSGDLSVYWYQQSLDQGLQFLIQYYNGEERAKGNILERFSAQQFPDLHSELNLSSLELGDSALYFCASSVVRANSNQPQHFGDGTRLSIL.

The chain combines TRBV7-3 with TRBJ2-2; 7 bases map to TRBD1. The CDR3 is 14 residues long. Germline lookup yields CDR1 SGHTA and CDR2 FQGTGA. Trimming removed 4 bases from V and 6 bases from J; junction bases left unmatched: 5. The DNA for the CDR3 is TGTGCCAGCAGCTATCGACAGGGCCCCGGGGAGCTGTTTTTT. This translates into CASSYRQGPGELFF.

This chain connects TRBV4-1 to TRBJ2-1, with 7 bases fitting TRBD1. V lost 6 bases to trimming and J lost 2 bases; unmatched junction nucleotides: 10. CDR1 is MGHRA and CDR2 is YSYEKL in the germline V gene. The CDR3 sequence is 16 residues long. In nucleotides, the CDR3 is TGCGCCAGCAGATATACCCAGGGGGTAACCTACAATGAGCAGTTCTTC. Its translation is CASRYTQGVTYNEQFF.

This chain joins TRBV9 and TRBJ1-1; 7 nucleotides align to TRBD1. Trimming cost V 4 bases and J 2 bases; bases outside gene matches: 5. The germline CDR1 and CDR2 sequences are SGDLS and YYNGEE. This CDR3 comprises 14 residues. CDR3 protein: CASSLGTVNTEAFF. The CDR3, as DNA: TGTGCCAGCAGCCTAGGGACAGTAAACACTGAAGCTTTCTTT.

This clone was seen a single time. V is TRBV24-1 and J is TRBJ1-5; D is perhaps TRBD1 (6 bases). Trimming took 2 bases from V and 7 from J, leaving 11 bases between them. CDR1 and CDR2 (germline): KGHDR, SFDVKD. The CDR3 is made up of 14 amino acids. The chain's CDR3 is CATSDSRGMQPQHF. CDR3 nucleotides: TGTGCCACCAGTGATTCGAGGGGGATGCAGCCCCAGCATTTT.

The chain recombines TRBV9 with TRBJ2-1; D might be TRBD1 (5 bases). CDR3 length: 16 residues. The V end was cut by 4 bases, the J end by 0 bases, with 14 bases between. Germline-derived CDR1 and CDR2 are SGDLS and YYNGEE. CDR3 nucleotides: TGTGCCAGCAGCCCCAAGGGGCGTAGCTCCTACAATGAGCAGTTCTTC. As protein: CASSPKGRSSYNEQFF.

The V and J genes are TRBV11-2 and TRBJ1-2; no clear D. V dropped 3 bases and J dropped 2 bases, with 10 bases sitting between them. CDR1 SGHAT and CDR2 FQNNGV come from the germline V gene. The CDR3 length is 14 residues. This chain's CDR3 is CASSLAAINYGYTF. CDR3 in DNA: TGTGCCAGCAGCTTGGCAGCGATAAACTATGGCTACACCTTC.

The chain combines TRBV18 with TRBJ1-4; possible D gene TRBD1, 5 bases. Germline CDR1 reads KGHSH; CDR2 reads LQKENI. Trimming left V 3 bases short and J 7 bases short, with 12 bases between. The CDR3 spans 14 residues. The CDR3 DNA reads as TGTGCCAGCTCACCCTCGACAAGGGGTGAAAAACTGTTTTTT. Translated, it gives CASSPSTRGEKLFF.

In its sample, this clone was seen many times. The chain carries TRBV5-1 and TRBJ1-1; D remains ambiguous. Germline loops: CDR1 SGHRS, CDR2 YFSETQ. Trimming took 0 bases from V and 0 from J, leaving 9 bases between them. CDR3 length equals 15 residues. CDR3 nucleotides: TGCGCCAGCAGCTTGGCGGAGGAGCTGAACACTGAAGCTTTCTTT. It encodes CASSLAEELNTEAFF.

The V call is TRBV7-9, the J call TRBJ2-5; 9 nucleotides agree with TRBD2. This CDR3 is built from 17 residues. V gave up 4 bases and J gave up 5 bases; unmatched junction bases: 14. The germline CDR1 and CDR2 sequences are SEHNR and FQNEAQ (reference sequence). In DNA, the CDR3 is TGTGCCAGCAGCTACTATAGCGGGGGCCACACGGGGGAGACCCAGTACTTC. Amino acid sequence: CASSYYSGGHTGETQYF.

V is TRBV9 and J is TRBJ2-3; 16 bases map to TRBD2. The CDR3 loop spans 18 amino acids. V trimming: 4 bases; J trimming: 3 bases; junction bases outside the gene matches: 8. CDR1 and CDR2 from the germline V gene are SGDLS and YYNGEE. The chain's CDR3 is CASSTGTSGGARTDTQYF. CDR3 coding DNA: TGTGCCAGCAGCACTGGGACTAGCGGGGGGGCGAGGACAGATACGCAGTATTTT.